This T cell receptor beta chain was documented in a study of cytomegalovirus exposure and HLA in healthy donors. CDR1 and CDR2 from the germline V gene are LNHDA and SQIVND (reference sequence). CDR3 length: 14 residues. V lost 5 bases and J lost 6; bases outside the gene matches: 7. 60 Vbeta and 13 Jbeta primers were used in PCR. The assay was immunoSEQ multiplex PCR, and TCRdb's table has in-frame clones only and misses some. Of around 150,000 clones in the sample, under 70% were seen once. The V and J genes are TRBV19 and TRBJ2-3; 8 nucleotides align to TRBD2. This receptor was obtained from a middle-aged woman in good health and CMV-seropositive. Sequenced input: PBMCs. The CDR3 coding sequence is TGTGCCAGTAGTCCAAGCGGGAGTAGGGATACGCAGTATTTT. It specifies CASSPSGSRDTQYF.